One and the same sample provided the 18 T cell receptor beta chains below, sequenced in a study of T-cell memory formation after mild COVID-19. TCRdb re-analysed the 5' RACE reads in MiXCR, keeping a single row per CDR3 protein. In the table there are about 390,000 distinct CDR3 sequences, 15% to 20% of which are singletons. The specimen was PBMCs or a T cell subset sorted from them (not recorded which). These TCRs come from a man aged 18 to 29 who had mild COVID-19 (a few samples of this study predate the infection). Cell type and time point are not known.

This clonotype appeared a few times. The chain combines TRBV7-2 with TRBJ1-1; 9 bases map to TRBD1. Germline V CDR1 and CDR2: SGHTA, FQGNSA. V was pared by 6 bases and J by 6 bases, with 11 bases of the junction left unmatched. This CDR3 contains 15 residues. CDR3 DNA: TGTGCCAGCAGTTCCCGGACAGGGGTGAGTGCTGAAGCTTTCTTT. Protein sequence: CASSSRTGVSAEAFF.

The CDR3 bases are TGTGCCAGCAGCCAAGCGGTCGCAGGGAGGAGCACTGAAGCTTTCTTT. Its protein product is CASSQAVAGRSTEAFF. The chain is built from TRBV14 and TRBJ1-1; D might be TRBD1 (5 bases). From germline, CDR1 is SGHDN and CDR2 FVKESK. The CDR3 sequence is 16 residues long. Trimming took 1 base from V and 4 from J, leaving 16 bases between them.

The V call is TRBV12-3 or TRBV12-4, the J call TRBJ2-7, with D possibly called TRBD1 or TRBD2 (5 bases each). Trimming removed 3 bases at V and 0 bases at J, with 9 bases between. This CDR3 has 14 residues. The CDR3 nucleotides are TGTGCCAGCAGTTTTGGGGACGGCTCCTACGAGCAGTACTTC. Residues: CASSFGDGSYEQYF.

This clonotype was found a few times. The chain has TRBV7-2 and TRBJ2-7; perhaps D is TRBD1 or TRBD2 (6 bases each). From germline, CDR1 is SGHTA and CDR2 FQGNSA. Trimming left V 2 bases short and J 7 bases short, with 18 bases between. The CDR3 runs to 15 residues. The CDR3 DNA follows: TGTGCCAGCAGCTTATTAGGTTGGGGGGCTGAAGAGCAGTACTTC. Its translation: CASSLLGWGAEEQYF.

This rearrangement joins TRBV7-2 to TRBJ1-2, with D unclear. This CDR3 region has 12 residues. From germline, CDR1 is SGHTA and CDR2 FQGNSA. Trimming left V 8 bases short and J 8 bases short, with 15 bases between. CDR3 bases: TGTGCCAGCGGGCAAAGGGCCGAGGGCTACACCTTC. The encoded protein is CASGQRAEGYTF.

This clonotype was seen repeatedly, ten times or more. This chain joins TRBV6-5 and TRBJ2-2; 7 nucleotides line up with TRBD1. Germline values: CDR1 MNHEY, CDR2 SVGAGI. V was clipped by 6 bases and J by 1 base; unmatched bases: 2. The CDR3 contains 14 residues. The CDR3 here is CASSRDRNTGELFF. The DNA for the CDR3 is TGTGCCAGCAGCCGGGACAGGAACACCGGGGAGCTGTTTTTT.

There are a few counts of this clonotype. The rearrangement uses TRBV7-9 and TRBJ2-7, with unresolved D. With 6 bases removed from V and 1 base from J, the gap between germline ends came to 10 bases. Germline loops: CDR1 SEHNR, CDR2 FQNEAQ (reference sequence). This CDR3 is built from 13 residues. The CDR3 sequence: CASSQPESYEQYV. In DNA, the CDR3 is TGTGCCAGCAGTCAACCGGAATCCTACGAGCAGTACGTC.

This clonotype was observed many times. This chain links TRBV7-2 with TRBJ2-5; D perhaps matches TRBD1 (6 bases). V was pared by 5 bases and J by 1 base, with 14 bases between. This CDR3 is built from 15 residues. Germline CDR1 is SGHTA and CDR2 is FQGNSA. CDR3 region: CASSPRVGGQETQYF. The DNA for the CDR3 is TGTGCCAGCAGCCCCCGTGTAGGGGGCCAAGAGACCCAGTACTTC.

This clonotype was counted a single time. The genes are TRBV6-5 and TRBJ1-1; tentatively, D is TRBD1 (5 bases). V was clipped by 4 bases and J by 1 base, with 10 bases between them. This CDR3 comprises 14 residues. The germline V gene has CDR1 MNHEY and CDR2 SVGAGI. The CDR3 here is CASSSWDGNTEAFF. The CDR3 DNA is TGTGCCAGCAGTTCATGGGACGGGAACACTGAAGCTTTCTTT.

The chain carries TRBV20-1 and TRBJ2-7; D call uncertain. Deletions cut 0 bases from V and 6 bases from J, with 12 bases between. The CDR3 sequence is 13 residues long. From germline, CDR1 is DFQATT and CDR2 SNEGSKA (reference sequence). The CDR3 spells CSARDQRLLEQYF. The CDR3 DNA reads TGCAGTGCTAGAGATCAACGACTGCTCGAGCAGTACTTC.

The J gene is TRBJ2-7, the V gene TRBV27; 9 bases match TRBD1. J was trimmed by 2 bases and V by 5 bases; bases with no gene match: 4. The length of the CDR3 is 14 residues. Germline V gene lookup returns CDR1 MNHEY and CDR2 SMNVEV (reference sequence). The CDR3 DNA sequence: TGTGCCAGCAGTCCCTGGGACAGGGCCTACGAGCAGTACTTC. Translated, it gives CASSPWDRAYEQYF.

There are a few counts of this clonotype. The chain links TRBV18 to TRBJ2-7; D is undetermined. Germline V gene lookup returns CDR1 KGHSH and CDR2 LQKENI. This CDR3 region has 14 residues. Between the trimmed V and J ends, which lost 3 bases and 0 bases, there was a span of 9 bases. The CDR3 protein is CASSPALSSYEQYF. CDR3 coding DNA: TGTGCCAGCTCACCTGCCTTGAGCTCCTACGAGCAGTACTTC.

J is TRBJ2-1 and V is TRBV9; no definite D call. Trimming removed 2 bases at V and 0 bases at J, with 9 bases between. The CDR3 loop spans 15 amino acids. CDR1 is SGDLS, CDR2 YYNGEE, per germline. This chain's CDR3 is CASSVGSNSYNEQFF. CDR3 nucleotides: TGTGCCAGCAGCGTGGGCAGTAACTCCTACAATGAGCAGTTCTTC.

This clonotype has only a few counts. This sequence joins TRBV25-1 and TRBJ1-1; D is possibly TRBD1 (6 bases). CDR1 MGHDK and CDR2 SYGVNS come from the germline V gene. V lost 9 bases, J lost 1 base, and 12 bases lay in between. The CDR3 runs to 13 residues. CDR3 bases: TGTGCCAGTAATGGGGGGGCGAACACTGAAGCTTTCTTT. Protein product: CASNGGANTEAFF.

This clonotype was detected only a few times. The chain links TRBV7-9 to TRBJ2-1, with 7 positions matching TRBD1. Germline trimming cut 1 base from V and 5 bases from J; bases unmatched to any gene: 2. This CDR3 has 14 amino acids. The germline CDR1 and CDR2 sequences are SEHNR and FQNEAQ (reference sequence). The CDR3, as DNA: TGTGCCAGCAGCTTAGTTGACAGGGACAATGAGCAGTTCTTC. Translated: CASSLVDRDNEQFF. Together with reference TRBV7-9 and TRBJ2-1, the CDR3 gives the full variable domain: DTGVSQNPRHKITKRGQNVTFRCDPISEHNRLYWYRQTLGQGPEFLTYFQNEAQLEKSRLLSDRFSAERPKGSFSTLEIQRTEQGDSAMYLCASSLVDRDNEQFFGPGTRLTVL.

This chain uses TRBV20-1 with TRBJ1-1, with D possibly being TRBD1 (6 bases). Germline V CDR1 and CDR2: DFQATT, SNEGSKA (reference sequence). The CDR3 length is 15 residues. V was shortened by 0 bases and J by 0 bases, with 11 bases between the two germline ends. The CDR3 nucleotides read TGCAGTGCTAGAGATCTGCCAGGGGTGAACACTGAAGCTTTCTTT. As protein: CSARDLPGVNTEAFF.

This clonotype was detected a few times. The chain combines TRBV18 with TRBJ1-2, with TRBD1 identical over 7 bases. Germline loops: CDR1 KGHSH, CDR2 LQKENI. This CDR3 contains 13 residues. Trimming at V came to 1 base and at J to 6 bases, leaving 2 bases not matched to a gene. Here the CDR3 reads CASSPQGQDGYTF. CDR3 DNA: TGTGCCAGCTCACCACAAGGACAGGATGGCTACACCTTC.

Concerning this clonotype itself: A much more abundant neighbour one base away suggests this may be a read error. The V and J genes are TRBV7-9 and TRBJ2-5, with 11 bases aligning to TRBD2. The germline V gene encodes CDR1 SEHNR and CDR2 FQNEAQ (reference sequence). J lost 1 base, V lost 4 bases, and 8 bases had no gene match. The CDR3 loop spans 17 amino acids. The CDR3 loop reads CASSSGLAVGTQETQYF. For the CDR3, the DNA is TGTGCCAGCAGCTCGGGACTAGCGGTGGGTACCCAAGAGACCCAGTACTTC.